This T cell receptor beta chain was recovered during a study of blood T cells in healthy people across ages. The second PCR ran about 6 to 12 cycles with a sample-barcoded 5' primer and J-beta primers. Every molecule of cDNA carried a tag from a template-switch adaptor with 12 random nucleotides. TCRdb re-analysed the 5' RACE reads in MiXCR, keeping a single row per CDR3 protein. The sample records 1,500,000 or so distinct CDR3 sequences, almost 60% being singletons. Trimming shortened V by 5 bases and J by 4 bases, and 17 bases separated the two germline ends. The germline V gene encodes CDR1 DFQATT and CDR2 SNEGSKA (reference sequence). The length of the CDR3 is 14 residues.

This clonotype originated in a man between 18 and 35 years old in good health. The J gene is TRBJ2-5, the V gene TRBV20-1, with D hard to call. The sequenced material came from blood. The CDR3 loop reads CSALDTPVGETQYF. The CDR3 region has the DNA TGCAGTGCTCTAGATACACCCGTGGGAGAGACCCAGTACTTC.